What follows are 32 T cell receptor beta chains derived from one specimen sequenced in a study of cytomegalovirus exposure and HLA in healthy donors. Researchers ran the PCR with 60 Vbeta and 13 Jbeta primers. The protocol was immunoSEQ multiplex PCR, while the TCRdb copy is restricted to in-frame clones and leaves out a portion. The sample lists 100,000 to 150,000 clones; around 78% were seen once. Source material: PBMCs. These receptor sequences come from a man aged 40-55 years in good health and CMV-seronegative.

CDR3: CATGAEGTEAFF. The CDR3 nucleotides are TGTGCCACAGGGGCGGAAGGGACTGAAGCTTTCTTT. The V gene is TRBV28, the J gene TRBJ1-1, with a possible D match to TRBD1 (6 bases). This CDR3 contains 12 residues. V lost 10 bases, J lost 5 bases, and 14 bases lay in between. Germline values: CDR1 MDHEN, CDR2 SYDVKM.

The chain carries TRBV6-1 and TRBJ2-7; D might be TRBD1 (6 bases). Trimming shortened V by 6 bases and J by 6 bases, and 15 bases separated the two germline ends. The CDR3 is 13 amino acids. Germline values: CDR1 MNHNS, CDR2 SASEGT. The CDR3 DNA follows: TGTGCCAGCAGAATGGACAGCATGGGCGAGCAGTACTTC. As protein: CASRMDSMGEQYF.

This clone has just one count. The V call is TRBV5-6, the J call TRBJ1-2, with D hard to call. Germline loops: CDR1 SGHDT, CDR2 YYEEEE. The CDR3 is made up of 14 amino acids. Trimming removed 4 bases from V and 0 bases from J, with 10 bases in between. The CDR3 nucleotides are TGTGCCAGCAGCCCAGGAAGAGCTAACTATGGCTACACCTTC. It is translated as CASSPGRANYGYTF.

The chain has TRBV7-9 and TRBJ2-1; 8 nucleotides line up with TRBD2. CDR3 size: 15 residues. With V trimmed by 2 bases and J by 4 bases, 4 bases remained unmatched. CDR1 and CDR2 (germline): SEHNR, FQNEAQ (reference sequence). In nucleotides, the CDR3 is TGTGCCAGCAGCTTAACTAGCGGAGTGTACAATGAGCAGTTCTTC. It translates to CASSLTSGVYNEQFF.

The rearrangement uses TRBV5-1 and TRBJ1-2; 9 bases fit TRBD1. Trimming removed 6 bases from V and 4 bases from J; junction bases left unmatched: 7. This CDR3 is 14 amino acids long. The germline gives CDR1 SGHRS, CDR2 YFSETQ. CDR3 loop: CASTWGQGSYGYTF. The CDR3 region has the DNA TGCGCCAGCACTTGGGGACAGGGATCCTATGGCTACACCTTC. Based on the CDR3 plus reference TRBV5-1 and TRBJ1-2, the full variable domain is KAGVTQTPRYLIKTRGQQVTLSCSPISGHRSVSWYQQTPGQGLQFLFEYFSETQRNKGNFPGRFSGRQFSNSRSEMNVSTLELGDSALYLCASTWGQGSYGYTFGSGTRLTVV.

The gene calls are TRBV7-9 and TRBJ1-2; D not certain. Per germline, CDR1 SEHNR and CDR2 FQNEAQ (reference sequence). Trimming took 5 bases from V and 7 from J, leaving 14 bases between them. This CDR3 spans 13 amino acids. The CDR3 DNA reads as TGTGCCAGCAGCCCATTGGTGGGCCTTGGCTACACCTTC. This translates into CASSPLVGLGYTF.

V is TRBV11-1 and J is TRBJ2-5; weak D call: TRBD1 (5 bases). Germline V lookup: CDR1 SGHAT, CDR2 FQDESV (reference sequence). V shed 4 bases and J shed 1 base, with 13 bases lying between them. The CDR3 runs to 15 residues. This CDR3 is CASSSPYGAQETQYF. The CDR3, as DNA: TGTGCCAGCAGCTCTCCCTATGGGGCCCAAGAGACCCAGTACTTC. The entire variable domain, with the rest obtained from reference TRBV11-1 and TRBJ2-5, is as follows: EAEVAQSPRYKITEKSQAVAFWCDPISGHATLYWYRQILGQGPELLVQFQDESVVDDSQLPKDRFSAERLKGVDSTLKIQPAELGDSAMYLCASSSPYGAQETQYFGPGTRLLVL.

This chain joins TRBV29-1 and TRBJ2-1; 12 bases fit TRBD2. With V trimmed by 7 bases and J by 4 bases, 2 bases remained unmatched. The CDR3 is 13 amino acids. Per the germline V gene, CDR1 is SQVTM and CDR2 is ANQGSEA. The CDR3 coding sequence is TGCAGCGAAACTAGCGGGGGGTACAATGAGCAGTTCTTC. The encoded protein is CSETSGGYNEQFF.

The V and J genes are TRBV7-9 and TRBJ1-4, with 7 bases fitting TRBD1. CDR1 and CDR2 (germline): SEHNR, FQNEAQ (reference sequence). V shed 5 bases and J 0 bases; nucleotides not matched to a gene: 6. The CDR3 has 16 amino acids. The CDR3 region has the DNA TGTGCCAGCAGCCCACCAGGGGGGACAACTAATGAAAAACTGTTTTTT. Translated: CASSPPGGTTNEKLFF.

This clone appeared once. The chain links TRBV7-3 to TRBJ2-7, with unresolved D. This CDR3 spans 11 amino acids. V dropped 3 bases and J dropped 4 bases, with 4 bases sitting between them. Germline V gene sequence: CDR1 SGHTA, CDR2 FQGTGA. The CDR3, as DNA: TGTGCCAGCAGCTTTAGATACGAGCAGTACTTC. This gives the protein CASSFRYEQYF. Full variable domain (rest looked up from reference TRBV7-3 and TRBJ2-7): GAGVSQTPSNKVTEKGKYVELRCDPISGHTALYWYRQSLGQGPEFLIYFQGTGAADDSGLPNDRFFAVRPEGSVSTLKIQRTERGDSAVYLCASSFRYEQYFGPGTRLTVT.

The chain carries TRBV5-4 and TRBJ2-7; D not resolved. Looked up from germline, CDR1 is SGHNT and CDR2 is YYREEE (reference sequence). The germline V and J ends were trimmed by 3 bases and 4 bases, with 17 bases remaining between them. The CDR3 spans 15 residues. The CDR3 region has the DNA TGTGCCAGCAGCTCTAACCGGCCGCGGCAATACGAGCAGTACTTC. This encodes CASSSNRPRQYEQYF.

The rearrangement joins TRBV6-1 to TRBJ2-7, with TRBD2 identical over 10 bases. This CDR3 is 13 amino acids long. Germline V gives CDR1 MNHNS, CDR2 SASEGT. V shed 6 bases and J 6 bases; nucleotides not matched to a gene: 5. CDR3 coding DNA: TGTGCCAGCAGATTAGCGGGGGGTGGCGAGCAGTACTTC. It codes for CASRLAGGGEQYF.

This clone was seen once. This chain joins TRBV5-1 and TRBJ2-7; a possible D gene is TRBD1 (6 bases). This CDR3 spans 14 amino acids. With 6 bases removed from V and 3 bases from J, the gap between germline ends came to 16 bases. Germline CDR1 is SGHRS and CDR2 is YFSETQ. As DNA, the CDR3 is TGCGCCAGCACCATGACAGGACCGGGCTACGAGCAGTACTTC. Protein product: CASTMTGPGYEQYF.

The chain carries TRBV6-5 and TRBJ2-2; 8 nucleotides align to TRBD1. The CDR3 has 15 amino acids. The V gene end was trimmed by 4 bases and the J gene end by 6 bases; junction bases not matched to a gene: 7. The germline CDR1 and CDR2 sequences are MNHEY and SVGAGI. CDR3 region: CASSSGDRTAGELFF. CDR3 nucleotide sequence: TGTGCCAGCAGTTCCGGGGACAGGACGGCCGGGGAGCTGTTTTTT.

The V call is TRBV2, the J call TRBJ1-2, with 7 positions matching TRBD1. Per the germline V gene, CDR1 is SNHLY and CDR2 is FYNNEI. The CDR3 runs 12 residues. Germline trimming cut 7 bases from V and 4 bases from J; bases unmatched to any gene: 3. Here the CDR3 DNA reads TGTGCCAGCAAGAGGGACAGCTATGGCTACACCTTC. This codes for CASKRDSYGYTF.

The chain is built from TRBV28 and TRBJ1-3; unclear D gene. The CDR3 is made up of 14 amino acids. Germline V gene sequence: CDR1 MDHEN, CDR2 SYDVKM. Between the trimmed V and J ends, which lost 7 bases and 1 base, there was a span of 11 bases. CDR3 sequence: CASTLSGSGNTIYF. The CDR3 bases are TGTGCCAGCACCTTATCGGGTTCTGGAAACACCATATATTTT.

This clone turned up a few times. The chain links TRBV9 to TRBJ1-2; 8 positions match TRBD1. This CDR3 is built from 16 residues. Germline assignment: CDR1 SGDLS and CDR2 YYNGEE. V lost 3 bases and J lost 2; bases outside the gene matches: 9. The CDR3 sequence is CASSALGQGINYGYTF. The CDR3 bases are TGTGCCAGCAGCGCACTTGGACAGGGCATCAACTATGGCTACACCTTC.

This clone has more than one count but fewer than ten. V usage is TRBV5-1 and J usage is TRBJ2-3; D remains unclear. The ends were cut back, 1 base at V and 4 bases at J, with 4 bases in the middle. This CDR3 region has 12 residues. Germline values: CDR1 SGHRS, CDR2 YFSETQ. The CDR3 is CASSLKPDTQYF. In DNA form, the CDR3 reads TGCGCCAGCAGCTTGAAGCCAGATACGCAGTATTTT.

This clone is a singleton in its sample. The V gene is TRBV7-9, the J gene TRBJ2-5; D might be TRBD2 (6 bases). Trimming stripped 5 bases from V and 5 bases from J, with 12 bases between. Germline V gene lookup returns CDR1 SEHNR and CDR2 FQNEAQ (reference sequence). CDR3 length equals 13 residues. CDR3 in DNA: TGTGCCAGCAGCCCCGCCCGGGAGGAGACCCAGTACTTC. Translated: CASSPAREETQYF.

The sample holds a few counts of this clone. The V gene is TRBV4-2, the J gene TRBJ2-7, with D tentatively TRBD1 (5 bases). CDR3 length: 16 amino acids. V gave up 0 bases and J gave up 13 bases, with 25 bases separating them. CDR1 is LGHNA and CDR2 is YNFKEQ in the germline V gene. CDR3 coding DNA: TGTGCCAGCAGCCAAGAGATATCAGGGTATGAGCGTAGGGAATACTTC. Protein: CASSQEISGYERREYF.

The V call is TRBV7-9, the J call TRBJ1-1, with no clear D. V was cut by 5 bases and J by 0 bases, with 4 bases left in between. This CDR3 contains 12 residues. Germline V gene data show CDR1 as SEHNR and CDR2 as FQNEAQ (reference sequence). The CDR3: CASSNMNTEAFF. The CDR3, as DNA: TGTGCCAGCAGCAATATGAACACTGAAGCTTTCTTT.

V is TRBV9 and J is TRBJ1-6; D remains ambiguous. Germline V gene data show CDR1 as SGDLS and CDR2 as YYNGEE. Trimming removed 0 bases at V and 9 bases at J, with 13 bases between. This CDR3 has 15 amino acids. The CDR3 protein is CASSVEATPGSPLHF. DNA of the CDR3: TGTGCCAGCAGCGTAGAAGCCACCCCGGGTTCACCCCTCCACTTT.

This chain links TRBV28 with TRBJ2-4, with D perhaps matching TRBD1 (5 bases). Germline V gives CDR1 MDHEN, CDR2 SYDVKM. There are 16 residues in the CDR3. V lost 5 bases and J lost 2, with 16 bases in between. DNA for the CDR3: TGTGCCAGCAGTGGGGCGGAACTATTGTCCAAAAACATTCAGTACTTC. Protein product: CASSGAELLSKNIQYF.

For the CDR3, the DNA is TGTGCCAGCTACCCCACAGGATCACGCACAGATACGCAGTATTTT. This translates into CASYPTGSRTDTQYF. The chain joins TRBV27 to TRBJ2-3, with a possible D match to TRBD1 (5 bases). CDR3 length equals 15 residues. Germline assignment: CDR1 MNHEY and CDR2 SMNVEV (reference sequence). V lost 8 bases and J 1 base, leaving 16 bases between the germline ends.

V usage is TRBV7-9 and J usage is TRBJ1-2, with 10 bases that match TRBD1. This CDR3 is 15 amino acids long. The germline CDR1 and CDR2 sequences are SEHNR and FQNEAQ (reference sequence). V dropped 3 bases and J dropped 8; count of bases not matched to a gene: 9. This CDR3 is CASSFSLGTGDGYTF. Here the CDR3 DNA reads TGTGCCAGCAGCTTTAGCCTCGGGACAGGGGACGGCTACACCTTC.

The gene calls are TRBV5-1 and TRBJ2-3, with 14 bases fitting TRBD2. V lost 3 bases and J lost 4; bases outside the gene matches: 7. From germline, CDR1 is SGHRS and CDR2 YFSETQ. This CDR3 spans 17 amino acids. CDR3 coding DNA: TGCGCCAGCAGCTCCGGACTAGCGGGGGGCCCATCAGATACGCAGTATTTT. Translation: CASSSGLAGGPSDTQYF.

In its sample, this clone was seen a few times. This sequence joins TRBV4-1 and TRBJ2-5; 12 bases agree with TRBD2. Per the germline V gene, CDR1 is MGHRA and CDR2 is YSYEKL. V gave up 4 bases and J gave up 2 bases; unmatched junction bases: 5. The CDR3 sequence is 16 residues long. CDR3 residues: CASSLRTSGVQETQYF. The DNA for the CDR3 is TGCGCCAGCAGCCTGCGGACTAGCGGGGTTCAAGAGACCCAGTACTTC.

This chain joins TRBV7-3 and TRBJ2-1, with 7 bases identical to TRBD2. Unmatched junction bases numbered 5, after V lost 2 bases and J lost 13 bases. The CDR3 runs 12 residues. CDR1 and CDR2 (germline): SGHTA, FQGTGA. The CDR3 sequence is CASSLGSGVQFF. In DNA, the CDR3 is TGTGCCAGCAGCTTAGGAAGCGGGGTTCAGTTCTTC.

The V and J genes are TRBV7-9 and TRBJ1-1; 7 bases match TRBD1. The CDR3 is made up of 16 amino acids. Germline trimming cut 1 base from V and 7 bases from J; bases unmatched to any gene: 12. Germline assignment: CDR1 SEHNR and CDR2 FQNEAQ (reference sequence). The CDR3 loop is CASSLGFATGPLEAFF. The DNA for the CDR3 is TGTGCCAGCAGCTTAGGATTCGCGACAGGGCCCCTTGAAGCTTTCTTT.

V and J are TRBV7-2 and TRBJ1-6; 7 bases match TRBD1. In germline, CDR1 is SGHTA, CDR2 FQGNSA. The CDR3 totals 15 residues. With 0 bases clipped from V and 10 bases from J, the junction kept 6 bases outside the gene matches. The CDR3: CASSLAPGGGSPLHF. The CDR3 nucleotides are TGTGCCAGCAGCTTAGCGCCAGGGGGAGGATCACCCCTCCACTTT.

This clone is a singleton in its sample. The rearrangement links TRBV4-2 to TRBJ1-1, with D unresolved. The germline V gene encodes CDR1 LGHNA and CDR2 YNFKEQ. The V end lost 4 bases, the J end lost 5 bases, and 11 bases lay between the germline ends. CDR3 length: 13 amino acids. The DNA of the CDR3 is TGTGCCAGCAGCCCCGACACCTTTACTGAAGCTTTCTTT. Translation gives CASSPDTFTEAFF.

This clone turned up a few times. The chain employs TRBV7-9 and TRBJ1-2; no clear D gene. Germline assignment: CDR1 SEHNR and CDR2 FQNEAQ (reference sequence). The CDR3 runs 14 residues. V was cut by 2 bases and J by 4 bases, with 11 bases left in between. The CDR3 region is CASSLSEQTYGYTF. The CDR3 coding sequence is TGTGCCAGCAGCTTATCTGAACAGACCTATGGCTACACCTTC.